The 10 T cell receptor beta chains given below trace back to one sample, sequenced in a study of T cells in Graves' hyperthyroidism and ophthalmopathy. Authors of the study amplified TCR beta CDR3 regions from RNA transcripts. Primed by the HTBI set, a first-round RT-PCR was run on the TCR CDR3. TCRdb reanalysed the multiplex PCR reads using MiXCR and keeps one entry per CDR3 protein. The sample holds hundreds of thousands of distinct CDR3 sequences, 14% seen once. The sample comprised blood. The receptors shown here come from a woman aged 18 to 35 with Graves' hyperthyroidism.

This clonotype has at least ten counts. The chain carries TRBV5-6 and TRBJ2-3; 9 positions agree with TRBD1. CDR3 size: 15 residues. The germline CDR1 and CDR2 sequences are SGHDT and YYEEEE. The ends lost 4 bases at V and 8 bases at J; junction bases unmatched: 11. The DNA of the CDR3 is TGTGCCAGCAGCCAATCTGGGACAGGGAGGCGTACGCAGTATTTT. It encodes CASSQSGTGRRTQYF. The whole variable domain, remainder taken from reference TRBV5-6 and TRBJ2-3, is DAGVTQSPTHLIKTRGQQVTLRCSPKSGHDTVSWYQQALGQGPQFIFQYYEEEERQRGNFPDRFSGHQFPNYSSELNVNALLLGDSALYLCASSQSGTGRRTQYFGPGTRLTVL.

This clonotype was recorded a few times. The chain recombines TRBV7-3 with TRBJ1-1, with D possibly being TRBD1 (6 bases). Germline CDR1 and CDR2: SGHTA and FQGTGA. This CDR3 is built from 15 residues. Trimming left V 0 bases short and J 4 bases short, with 12 bases between. The CDR3 protein is CASSLTREGVTEAFF. The CDR3 DNA reads as TGTGCCAGCAGCTTAACTCGGGAGGGGGTCACTGAAGCTTTCTTT.

This clonotype has ten or more counts. The rearrangement links TRBV12-3 or TRBV12-4 to TRBJ1-1; the D gene is possibly TRBD1 (5 bases). CDR3 size: 16 residues. V lost 0 bases and J lost 1, with 12 bases in between. DNA of the CDR3: TGTGCCAGCAGTTTAGCTAGCTTGGGGGAGAACACTGAAGCTTTCTTT. It specifies CASSLASLGENTEAFF.

V and J are TRBV9 and TRBJ2-5, with D unclear. The CDR3 is 12 amino acids. Per germline, CDR1 SGDLS and CDR2 YYNGEE. Trimming removed 4 bases at V and 7 bases at J, with 11 bases between. CDR3 sequence (DNA): TGTGCCAGCAGCCCCTCCCTGGGGACCCAGTACTTC. Translated: CASSPSLGTQYF.

This clonotype was seen ten or more times. This chain uses TRBV30 with TRBJ2-1; 10 bases fit TRBD2. The CDR3 is made up of 14 amino acids. The germline CDR1 and CDR2 sequences are GTSNPN and SVGIG (reference sequence). Trimming at V came to 4 bases and at J to 9 bases, leaving 9 bases not matched to a gene. This chain's CDR3 is CAWTWTSGVGEQFF. As DNA, the CDR3 is TGTGCCTGGACCTGGACTAGCGGAGTTGGTGAGCAGTTCTTC.

This clonotype was found many times. This chain uses TRBV6-2 or TRBV6-3 with TRBJ2-1; 10 bases agree with TRBD2. This CDR3 has 16 residues. In germline, CDR1 is MNHEY, CDR2 SVGEGT. V was clipped by 2 bases and J by 3 bases; unmatched bases: 4. The CDR3 bases are TGTGCCAGCAGTTACCTAGCGGGAGCCTACTACAATGAGCAGTTCTTC. Protein sequence: CASSYLAGAYYNEQFF.

This clonotype occurred a few times. The J gene is TRBJ2-5, the V gene TRBV29-1, with D tentatively TRBD2 (6 bases). The V end was cut by 3 bases, the J end by 1 base, with 15 bases between. Germline assignment: CDR1 SQVTM and CDR2 ANQGSEA. The CDR3 extends over 15 amino acids. The CDR3 loop reads CSVEGGSGIQETQYF. CDR3 DNA: TGCAGCGTTGAGGGGGGTAGCGGTATCCAAGAGACCCAGTACTTC. The whole variable domain, filled in from reference TRBV29-1 and TRBJ2-5, reads SAVISQKPSRDICQRGTSLTIQCQVDSQVTMMFWYRQQPGQSLTLIATANQGSEATYESGFVIDKFPISRPNLTFSTLTVSNMSPEDSSIYLCSVEGGSGIQETQYFGPGTRLLVL.

V usage is TRBV27 and J usage is TRBJ1-4; D is undetermined. Deletions cut 0 bases from V and 7 bases from J, with 24 bases between. Germline V gives CDR1 MNHEY, CDR2 SMNVEV (reference sequence). This CDR3 has 19 residues. This CDR3 reads CASSLSPGRSRGKSEKLFF. Written as DNA, the CDR3 is TGTGCCAGCAGTTTATCTCCCGGGCGCAGCCGCGGGAAAAGTGAAAAACTGTTTTTT. Supplemented by reference TRBV27 and TRBJ1-4, the full variable domain reads EAQVTQNPRYLITVTGKKLTVTCSQNMNHEYMSWYRQDPGLGLRQIYYSMNVEVTDKGDVPEGYKVSRKEKRNFPLILESPSPNQTSLYFCASSLSPGRSRGKSEKLFFGSGTQLSVL.

This clonotype showed up just a few times. This chain uses TRBV10-2 with TRBJ2-4, with 9 bases matching TRBD1. The CDR3 spans 13 residues. The trim removed 10 bases at V and 6 bases at J, leaving 7 bases unmatched. The germline gives CDR1 WSHSY, CDR2 SAAADI. The CDR3 sequence is CATRQGVGNIQYF. CDR3 DNA: TGCGCCACCAGACAGGGGGTCGGAAACATTCAGTACTTC.

The V call is TRBV10-2, the J call TRBJ2-6, with D perhaps TRBD1 (6 bases). The CDR3 loop spans 15 amino acids. V lost 4 bases and J 1 base, leaving 8 bases between the germline ends. The germline gives CDR1 WSHSY, CDR2 SAAADI. The CDR3 region has the DNA TGCGCCAGCAGTGGGGGACAATCTGGGGCCAACGTCCTGACTTTC. This codes for CASSGGQSGANVLTF.